This T cell receptor (beta chain) was observed in a study of control samples from healthy donors and cancer patients. Looked up from germline, CDR1 is SNHLY and CDR2 is FYNNEI. Trimming shortened V by 4 bases and J by 0 bases, and 10 bases separated the two germline ends. The CDR3 consists of 16 residues. Clones were read by immunoSEQ multiplex PCR, and TCRdb kept only the in-frame ones, dropping some. Of 170,000 or so clones detected, 94% appear once; the ten largest clones hold 1.3% to 1.5%. What was sequenced was blood. This receptor was identified in a woman aged 18-29 years in good health. The chain has TRBV2 and TRBJ1-6; TRBD1 is a possible D gene (6 bases). The CDR3 spells CASSATGSSYNSPLHF. The CDR3 region has the DNA TGTGCCAGCAGTGCGACAGGTAGCTCCTATAATTCACCCCTCCACTTT.